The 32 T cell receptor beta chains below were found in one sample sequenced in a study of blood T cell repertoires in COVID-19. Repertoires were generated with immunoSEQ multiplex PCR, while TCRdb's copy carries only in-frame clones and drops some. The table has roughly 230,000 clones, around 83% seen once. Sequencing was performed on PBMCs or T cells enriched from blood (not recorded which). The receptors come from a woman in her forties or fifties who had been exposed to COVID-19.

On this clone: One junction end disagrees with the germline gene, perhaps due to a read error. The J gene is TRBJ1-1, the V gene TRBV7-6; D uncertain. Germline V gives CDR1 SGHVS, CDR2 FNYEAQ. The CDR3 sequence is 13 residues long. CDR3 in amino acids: CASSLAPETEAFF. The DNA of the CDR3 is TGTGCCAGCAGCCTAGCCCCTGAGACTGAAGCTTTCTTT.

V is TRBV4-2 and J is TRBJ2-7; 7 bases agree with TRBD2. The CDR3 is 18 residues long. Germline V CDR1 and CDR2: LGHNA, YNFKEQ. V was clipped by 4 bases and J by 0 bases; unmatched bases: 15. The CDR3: CASSPSGLSGLSSYEQYF. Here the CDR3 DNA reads TGTGCCAGCAGCCCCAGCGGGCTTAGCGGGCTTAGCTCCTACGAGCAGTACTTC.

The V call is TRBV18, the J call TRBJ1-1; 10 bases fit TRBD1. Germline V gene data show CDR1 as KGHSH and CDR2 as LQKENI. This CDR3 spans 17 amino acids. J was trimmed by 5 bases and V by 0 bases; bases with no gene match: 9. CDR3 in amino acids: CASSPPGTGVKGTEAFF. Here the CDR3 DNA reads TGTGCCAGCTCACCACCAGGGACAGGGGTCAAGGGGACTGAAGCTTTCTTT. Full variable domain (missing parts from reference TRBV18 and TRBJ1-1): NAGVMQNPRHLVRRRGQEARLRCSPMKGHSHVYWYRQLPEEGLKFMVYLQKENIIDESGMPKERFSAEFPKEGPSILRIQQVVRGDSAAYFCASSPPGTGVKGTEAFFGQGTRLTVV.

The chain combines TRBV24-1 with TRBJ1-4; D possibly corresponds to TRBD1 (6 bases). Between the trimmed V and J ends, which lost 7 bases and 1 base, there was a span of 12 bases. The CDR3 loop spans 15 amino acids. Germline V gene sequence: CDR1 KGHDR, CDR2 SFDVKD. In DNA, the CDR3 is TGTGCCACCAGCGGGGGGGGCGGAACTAATGAAAAACTGTTTTTT. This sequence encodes CATSGGGGTNEKLFF.

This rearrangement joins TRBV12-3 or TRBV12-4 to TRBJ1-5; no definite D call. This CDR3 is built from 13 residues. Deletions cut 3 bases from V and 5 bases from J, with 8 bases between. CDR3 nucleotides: TGTGCCAGCAGTTTCACAGAAGATCAGCCCCAGCATTTT. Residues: CASSFTEDQPQHF.

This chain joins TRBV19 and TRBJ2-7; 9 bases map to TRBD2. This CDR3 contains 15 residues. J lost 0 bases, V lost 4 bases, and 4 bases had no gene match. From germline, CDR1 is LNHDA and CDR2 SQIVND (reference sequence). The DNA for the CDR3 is TGTGCCAGTAGTAGCCAGCGGGGGGCCTCCTACGAGCAGTACTTC. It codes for CASSSQRGASYEQYF.

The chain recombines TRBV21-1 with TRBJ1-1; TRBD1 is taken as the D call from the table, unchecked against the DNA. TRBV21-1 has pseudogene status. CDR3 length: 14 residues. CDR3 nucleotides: TGTGCCAGCAGCAAAGCTAGGGGAAGCACTGAAGCTTTCTTT. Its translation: CASSKARGSTEAFF.

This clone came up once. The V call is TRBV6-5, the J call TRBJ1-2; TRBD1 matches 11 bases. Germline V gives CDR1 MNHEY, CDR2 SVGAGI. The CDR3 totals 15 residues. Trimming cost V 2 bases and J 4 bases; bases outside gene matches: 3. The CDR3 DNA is TGTGCCAGCAGTTACCCCGGGACAGGGGGCTATGGCTACACCTTC. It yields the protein CASSYPGTGGYGYTF.

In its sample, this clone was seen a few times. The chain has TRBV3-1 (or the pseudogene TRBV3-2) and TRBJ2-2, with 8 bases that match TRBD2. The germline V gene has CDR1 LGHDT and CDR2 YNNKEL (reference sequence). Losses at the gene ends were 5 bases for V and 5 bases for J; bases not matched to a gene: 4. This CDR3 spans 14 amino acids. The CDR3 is CASSSLAGTGELFF. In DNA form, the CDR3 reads TGTGCCAGCAGCTCCTTAGCGGGGACCGGGGAGCTGTTTTTT.

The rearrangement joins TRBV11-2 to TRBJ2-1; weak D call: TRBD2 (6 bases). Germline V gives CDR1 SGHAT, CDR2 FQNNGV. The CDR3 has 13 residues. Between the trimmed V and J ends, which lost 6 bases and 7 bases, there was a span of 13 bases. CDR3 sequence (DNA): TGTGCCAGCAGGCGACTAGGCTGGAATGAGCAGTTCTTC. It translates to CASRRLGWNEQFF.

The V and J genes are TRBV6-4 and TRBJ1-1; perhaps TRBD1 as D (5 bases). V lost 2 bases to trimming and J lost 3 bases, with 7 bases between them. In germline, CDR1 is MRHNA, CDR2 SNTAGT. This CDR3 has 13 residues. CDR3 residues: CASSDTGHTEAFF. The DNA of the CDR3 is TGTGCCAGCAGTGACACAGGTCACACTGAAGCTTTCTTT.

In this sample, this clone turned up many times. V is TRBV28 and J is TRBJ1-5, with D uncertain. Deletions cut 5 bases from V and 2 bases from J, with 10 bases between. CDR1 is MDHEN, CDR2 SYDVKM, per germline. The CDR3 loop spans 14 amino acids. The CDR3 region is CASSPAGGNQPQHF. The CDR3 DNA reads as TGTGCCAGCAGTCCTGCAGGTGGCAATCAGCCCCAGCATTTT.

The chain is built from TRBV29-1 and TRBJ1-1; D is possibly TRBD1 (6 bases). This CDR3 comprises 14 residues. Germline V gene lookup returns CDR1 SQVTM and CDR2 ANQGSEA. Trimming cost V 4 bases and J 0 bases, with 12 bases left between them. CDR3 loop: CSVAGGNLNTEAFF. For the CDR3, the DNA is TGCAGCGTTGCGGGGGGCAACTTGAACACTGAAGCTTTCTTT. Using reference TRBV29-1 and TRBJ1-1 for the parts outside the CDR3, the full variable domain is SAVISQKPSRDICQRGTSLTIQCQVDSQVTMMFWYRQQPGQSLTLIATANQGSEATYESGFVIDKFPISRPNLTFSTLTVSNMSPEDSSIYLCSVAGGNLNTEAFFGQGTRLTVV.

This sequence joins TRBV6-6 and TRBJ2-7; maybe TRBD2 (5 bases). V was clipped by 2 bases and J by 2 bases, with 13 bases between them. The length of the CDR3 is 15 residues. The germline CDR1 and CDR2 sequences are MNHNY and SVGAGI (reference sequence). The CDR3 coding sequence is TGTGCCAGCAGTTACCCGAGGTCGGGAACCTACGAGCAGTACTTC. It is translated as CASSYPRSGTYEQYF.

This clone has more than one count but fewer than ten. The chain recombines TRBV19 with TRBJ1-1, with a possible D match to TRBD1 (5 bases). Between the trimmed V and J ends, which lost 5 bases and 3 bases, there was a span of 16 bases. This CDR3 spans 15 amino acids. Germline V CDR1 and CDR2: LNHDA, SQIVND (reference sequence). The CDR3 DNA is TGTGCCAGTAGTCCCCTCGACAGCCTCCACACTGAAGCTTTCTTT. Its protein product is CASSPLDSLHTEAFF.

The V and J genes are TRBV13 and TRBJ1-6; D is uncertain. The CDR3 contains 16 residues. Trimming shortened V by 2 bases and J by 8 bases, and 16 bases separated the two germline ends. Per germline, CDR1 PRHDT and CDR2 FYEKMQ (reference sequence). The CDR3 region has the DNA TGTGCCAGCAGCTTACGGGAGTGGAACACTCATTCACCCCTCCACTTT. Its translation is CASSLREWNTHSPLHF. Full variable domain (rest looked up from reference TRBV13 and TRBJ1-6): AAGVIQSPRHLIKEKRETATLKCYPIPRHDTVYWYQQGPGQDPQFLISFYEKMQSDKGSIPDRFSAQQFSDYHSELNMSSLELGDSALYFCASSLREWNTHSPLHFGNGTRLTVT.

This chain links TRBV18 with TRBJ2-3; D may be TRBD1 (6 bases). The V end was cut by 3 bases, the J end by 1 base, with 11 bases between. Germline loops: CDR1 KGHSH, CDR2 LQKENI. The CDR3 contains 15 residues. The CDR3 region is CASSPLAGGTDTQYF. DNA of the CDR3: TGTGCCAGCTCACCTCTGGCAGGGGGCACAGATACGCAGTATTTT.

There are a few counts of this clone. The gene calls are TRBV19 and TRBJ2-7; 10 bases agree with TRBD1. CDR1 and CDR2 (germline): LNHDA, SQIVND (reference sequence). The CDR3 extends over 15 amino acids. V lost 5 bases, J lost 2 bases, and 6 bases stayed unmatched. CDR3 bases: TGTGCCAGTAGTCTCCGGGACAGGGGTCCCTACGAGCAGTACTTC. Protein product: CASSLRDRGPYEQYF.

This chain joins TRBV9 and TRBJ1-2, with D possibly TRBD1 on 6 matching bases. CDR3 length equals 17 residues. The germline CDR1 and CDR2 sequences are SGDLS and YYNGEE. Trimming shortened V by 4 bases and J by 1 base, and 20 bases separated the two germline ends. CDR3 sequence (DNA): TGTGCCAGCAGCCCAGGGGCGAAGCATCTGTTTAACTATGGCTACACCTTC. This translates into CASSPGAKHLFNYGYTF.

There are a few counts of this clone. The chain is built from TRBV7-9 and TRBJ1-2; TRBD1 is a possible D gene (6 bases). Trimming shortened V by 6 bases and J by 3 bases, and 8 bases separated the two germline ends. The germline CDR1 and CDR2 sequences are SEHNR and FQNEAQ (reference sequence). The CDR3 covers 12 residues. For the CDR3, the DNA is TGTGCCAGCAGTTCAGGGGACTATGGCTACACCTTC. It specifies CASSSGDYGYTF.

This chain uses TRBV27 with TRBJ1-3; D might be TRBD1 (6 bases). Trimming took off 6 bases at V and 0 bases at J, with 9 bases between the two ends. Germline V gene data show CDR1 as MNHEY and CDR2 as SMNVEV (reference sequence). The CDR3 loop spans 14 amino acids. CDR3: CASRGTPSGNTIYF. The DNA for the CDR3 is TGTGCCAGCAGAGGGACACCCTCTGGAAACACCATATATTTT.

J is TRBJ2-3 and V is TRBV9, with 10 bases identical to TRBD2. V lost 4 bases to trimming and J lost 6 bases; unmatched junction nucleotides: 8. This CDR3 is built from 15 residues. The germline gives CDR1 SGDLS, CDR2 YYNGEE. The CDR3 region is CASSLSGGAGDTQYF. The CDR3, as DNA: TGTGCCAGCAGCTTAAGCGGGGGGGCAGGTGATACGCAGTATTTT.

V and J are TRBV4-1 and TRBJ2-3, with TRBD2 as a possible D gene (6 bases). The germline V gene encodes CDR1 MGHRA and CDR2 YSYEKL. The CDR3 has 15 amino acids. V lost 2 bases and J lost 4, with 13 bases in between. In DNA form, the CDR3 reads TGCGCCAGCAGCCAATGGGGGGTCGGGGCAGATACGCAGTATTTT. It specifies CASSQWGVGADTQYF.

CDR3 amino acids: CAASMEGFKYF. DNA of the CDR3: TGTGCCGCCAGCATGGAGGGTTTCAAGTACTTC. The chain employs TRBV10-3 and TRBJ2-7; D is perhaps TRBD2 (6 bases). This CDR3 region has 11 residues. With 11 bases removed from V and 11 bases from J, the gap between germline ends came to 19 bases. The germline V gene has CDR1 ENHRY and CDR2 SYGVKD.

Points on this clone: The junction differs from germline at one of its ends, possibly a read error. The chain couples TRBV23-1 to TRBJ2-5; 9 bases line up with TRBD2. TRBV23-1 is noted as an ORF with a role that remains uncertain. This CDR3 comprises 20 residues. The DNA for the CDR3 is TGCGCCAGCAGTCAATCGATGGCTAGCGGGGACTGCCGGGGGCAAGAGGCCCAGTACTTC. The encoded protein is CASSQSMASGDCRGQEAQYF.

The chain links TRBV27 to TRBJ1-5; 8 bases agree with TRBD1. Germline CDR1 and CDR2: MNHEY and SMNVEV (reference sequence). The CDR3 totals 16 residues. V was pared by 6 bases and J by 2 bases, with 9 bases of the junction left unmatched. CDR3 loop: CASRETGGMGNQPQHF. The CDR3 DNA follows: TGTGCCAGCAGAGAAACAGGGGGTATGGGCAATCAGCCCCAGCATTTT.

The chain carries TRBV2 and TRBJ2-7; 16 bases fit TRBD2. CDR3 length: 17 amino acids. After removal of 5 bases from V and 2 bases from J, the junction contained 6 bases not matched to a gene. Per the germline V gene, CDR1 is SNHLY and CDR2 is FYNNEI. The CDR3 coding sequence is TGTGCCAGCAGTCCAACGGGACTAGCGGGGGGGCCCTACGAGCAGTACTTC. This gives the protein CASSPTGLAGGPYEQYF.

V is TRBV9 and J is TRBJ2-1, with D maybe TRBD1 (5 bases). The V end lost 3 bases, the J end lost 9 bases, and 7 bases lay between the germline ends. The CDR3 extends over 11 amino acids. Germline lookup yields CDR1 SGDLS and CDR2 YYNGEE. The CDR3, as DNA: TGTGCCAGCAGCGGGGGCGCTGAGCAGTTCTTC. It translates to CASSGGAEQFF.

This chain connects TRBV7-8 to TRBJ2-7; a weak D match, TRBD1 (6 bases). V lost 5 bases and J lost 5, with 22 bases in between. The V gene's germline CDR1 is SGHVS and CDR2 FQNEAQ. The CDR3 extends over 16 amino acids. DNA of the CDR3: TGTGCCAGCAGCCAGGACAGTTTGTGGCAGGGACACGAGCAGTACTTC. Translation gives CASSQDSLWQGHEQYF.

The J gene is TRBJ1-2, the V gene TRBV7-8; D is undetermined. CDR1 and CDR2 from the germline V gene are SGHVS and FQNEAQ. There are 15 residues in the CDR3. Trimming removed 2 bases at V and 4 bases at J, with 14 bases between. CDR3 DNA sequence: TGTGCCAGCAGCTTATTGGGCAGTTACATCTATGGCTACACCTTC. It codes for CASSLLGSYIYGYTF.

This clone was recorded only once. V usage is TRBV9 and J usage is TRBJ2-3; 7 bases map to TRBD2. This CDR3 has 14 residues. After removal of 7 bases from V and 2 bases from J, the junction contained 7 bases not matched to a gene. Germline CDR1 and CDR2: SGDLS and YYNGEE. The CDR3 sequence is CASGSSGPTDTQYF. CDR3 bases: TGTGCCAGCGGGAGTAGCGGGCCCACAGATACGCAGTATTTT.

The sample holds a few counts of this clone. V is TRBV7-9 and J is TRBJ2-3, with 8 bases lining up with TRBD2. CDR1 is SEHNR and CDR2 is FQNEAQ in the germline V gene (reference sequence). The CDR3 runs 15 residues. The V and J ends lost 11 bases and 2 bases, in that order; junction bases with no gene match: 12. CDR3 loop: CAGGRRGDSTDTQYF. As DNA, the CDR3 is TGTGCCGGCGGGCGGCGGGGGGACTCCACAGATACGCAGTATTTT.